The entry below gives a single T cell receptor (beta chain) sequence along with its context. What it recognizes is unknown. This record comes from a study of OX40 agonist ivuxolimab in advanced cancers. Study outcomes and limitations: CD4+ and CD8+ T cells in blood underwent clonal expansion by week 6 at 0.1 to 3.0 mg/kg. The antigen specificity of the peripheral T cells (those that were expanded) was not determined.

Generated by immunoSEQ multiplex PCR, the TCRdb table keeps only in-frame clones and is missing some. The table includes roughly 66,000 clones, about four fifths detected once. V was pared by 5 bases and J by 3 bases, with 10 bases between. CDR1 is SGHAT and CDR2 is FQDESV in the germline V gene (reference sequence). The CDR3 contains 13 residues. The rearrangement links TRBV11-1 to TRBJ1-1, with D possibly matching TRBD1 (6 bases). This TCR was recovered from an adult with an advanced solid tumor such as melanoma, head and neck, liver or kidney cancer. The sample was CD4+ or CD8+ T cells sorted from blood, taken in a trial of the OX40 agonist ivuxolimab. The CDR3 protein is CASSKNRDTEAFF. The CDR3 DNA reads TGTGCCAGCAGCAAAAACAGGGACACTGAAGCTTTCTTT. Full variable domain (missing parts from reference TRBV11-1 and TRBJ1-1): EAEVAQSPRYKITEKSQAVAFWCDPISGHATLYWYRQILGQGPELLVQFQDESVVDDSQLPKDRFSAERLKGVDSTLKIQPAELGDSAMYLCASSKNRDTEAFFGQGTRLTVV.